This T cell receptor beta chain was captured by sequencing in a study of OX40 agonist ivuxolimab in advanced cancers. TCRdb's table, derived via immunoSEQ multiplex PCR, lists solely in-frame clones and lacks some. The sample consists of approximately 66,000 clones, approximately 88% of them appearing once. CDR1 is KGHSH and CDR2 is LQKENI in the germline V gene. The V gene lost 3 bases and the J gene lost 2 bases, with 11 bases spanning the gap. CDR3 size: 15 residues. The material was CD4+ or CD8+ T cells sorted from blood, obtained in a trial of the OX40 agonist ivuxolimab. The chain combines TRBV18 with TRBJ2-1, with D possibly matching TRBD1 (6 bases). This TCR derives from an adult with an advanced solid tumor such as melanoma, head and neck, liver or kidney cancer. Here the CDR3 DNA reads TGTGCCAGCTCACCGATGGGACAAACCTACAATGAGCAGTTCTTC. It encodes CASSPMGQTYNEQFF.